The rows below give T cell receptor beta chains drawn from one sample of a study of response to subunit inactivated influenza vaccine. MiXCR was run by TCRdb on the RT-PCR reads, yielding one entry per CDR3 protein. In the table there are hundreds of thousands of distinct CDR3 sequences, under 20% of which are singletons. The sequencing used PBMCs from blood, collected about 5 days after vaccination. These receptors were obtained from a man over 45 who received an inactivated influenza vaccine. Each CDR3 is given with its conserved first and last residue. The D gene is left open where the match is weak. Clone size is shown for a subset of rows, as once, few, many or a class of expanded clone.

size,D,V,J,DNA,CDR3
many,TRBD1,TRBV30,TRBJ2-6,TGTGCCTGGAGTCTACAGGGGCCCCCTGGGGCCAACGTCCTGACTTTC,CAWSLQGPPGANVLTF
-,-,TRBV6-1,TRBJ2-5,TGTGCCAGCAGCCACGACTACCAAGAGACCCAGTACTTC,CASSHDYQETQYF
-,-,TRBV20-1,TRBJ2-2,TGCAGTGCTACGGCAATAGACACCGGGGAGCTGTTTTTT,CSATAIDTGELFF
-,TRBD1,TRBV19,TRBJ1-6,TGTGCCAGTAGTACGAGACAGGGGGCTTTGAATTCACCCCTCCACTTT,CASSTRQGALNSPLHF
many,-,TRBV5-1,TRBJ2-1,TGCGCCAGCAGCTTGGGAGGGGGGGCGAGGTACAATGAGCAGTTCTTC,CASSLGGGARYNEQFF
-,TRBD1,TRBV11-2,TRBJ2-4,TGTGCCAGCAGCCTAGACAGGGGGCAAAACATTCAGTACTTC,CASSLDRGQNIQYF
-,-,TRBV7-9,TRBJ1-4,TGTGCCAGCATTGAGGACGGGAGAGGTGAAAAACTGTTTTTT,CASIEDGRGEKLFF
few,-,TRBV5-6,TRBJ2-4,TGTGCCAGCAGCCAGGTTACAACAGGGAACATTCAGTACTTC,CASSQVTTGNIQYF
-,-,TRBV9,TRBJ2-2,TGTGCCAGCACCGCAGGGCGGGCTACTGGGGAGCTGTTTTTT,CASTAGRATGELFF
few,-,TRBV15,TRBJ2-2,TGTGCCACCAGCAGAGAAAAATGGAAGACTCTCACCGGGGAGCTGTTTTTT,CATSREKWKTLTGELFF
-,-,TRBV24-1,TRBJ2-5,TGTGCCACCAGAGACAGCAAAGAGACCCAGTACTTC,CATRDSKETQYF
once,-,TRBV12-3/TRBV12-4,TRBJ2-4,TGTGCCAGCAGTTTATCCGGAGAAAACATTCAGTACTTC,CASSLSGENIQYF
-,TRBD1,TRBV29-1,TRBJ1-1,TGCAGCGTTGAAGGGGGGACAGGGGACGTTAAAGCTTTCTTT,CSVEGGTGDVKAFF
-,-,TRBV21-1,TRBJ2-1,TGTGCCAGCGCAAGGACTAGCAGCAATGAGCAGTTCTTC,CASARTSSNEQFF
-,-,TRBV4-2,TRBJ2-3,TGTGCCAGCAGCCAAGCGGGAAACCCAGATACGCAGTATTTT,CASSQAGNPDTQYF
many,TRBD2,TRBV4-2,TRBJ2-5,TGTGCCAGCAGCCAAGCGACTAGCAGCCAAGAGACCCAGTACTTC,CASSQATSSQETQYF
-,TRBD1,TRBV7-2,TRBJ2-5,TGTGCCAGCAGCTTCATTGACAGGGCCTGGAGGGAGACCCAGTACTTC,CASSFIDRAWRETQYF
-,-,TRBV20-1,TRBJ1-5,TGCAGTGCTAGAGATCTACGGACAAGCAATCAGCCCCAGCATTTT,CSARDLRTSNQPQHF
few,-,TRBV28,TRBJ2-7,TGTGCCAGCACTCGGCGCGGGACATTCTACGAGCAGTACTTC,CASTRRGTFYEQYF
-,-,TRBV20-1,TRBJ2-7,TGCAGTGCTCCTCCCGACTGGGTGAATCCCTACGAGCAGTACTTC,CSAPPDWVNPYEQYF
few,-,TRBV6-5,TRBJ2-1,TGTGCCAGCAGTTTTCTCCCGACAGGAAAACAGGAGCAGTTCTTC,CASSFLPTGKQEQFF
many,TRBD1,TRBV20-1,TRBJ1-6,TGCAGTGCTAGGGCAGTGACAGGGCGGAATTCACCCCTCCACTTT,CSARAVTGRNSPLHF
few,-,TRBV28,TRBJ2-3,TGTGCCAGCAGTTTGTACGGAGATGGTGTGGCGCAGTATTTT,CASSLYGDGVAQYF
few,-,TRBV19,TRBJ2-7,TGTGCCAGTAGTATCGTTGGGACTTCTCACGAGCAGTACTTC,CASSIVGTSHEQYF
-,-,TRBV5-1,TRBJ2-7,TGCGCCAGCAGCTTGGGGGACGGAGGTGGGATGAGGGAGCAGTACTTC,CASSLGDGGGMREQYF
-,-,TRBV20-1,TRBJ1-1,TGCAGTGCTAGAGATCGTTGGGGGCTGAACACTGAAGCTTTCTTT,CSARDRWGLNTEAFF
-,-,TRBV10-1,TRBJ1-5,TGCGCCAGCAGTGAGTCGAAACCGAGGGTACAGCCCCAGCATTTT,CASSESKPRVQPQHF
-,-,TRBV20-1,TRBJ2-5,TGCAGTGCTAGCCATGGGGTCGATAAGACCCAGTACTTC,CSASHGVDKTQYF
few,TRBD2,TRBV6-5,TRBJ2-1,TGTGCCAGCAGTTACTCGGGTAGCGGGAGCATTATAGCCTACAATGAGCAGTTCTTC,CASSYSGSGSIIAYNEQFF
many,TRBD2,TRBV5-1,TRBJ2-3,TGCGCCAGCAGCTTCGGGCGGGAGTCAGATACGCAGTATTTT,CASSFGRESDTQYF
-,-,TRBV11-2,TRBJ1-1,TGTGCCAGCAGCTTATTCGGCTATAGCACTGAAGCTTTCTTT,CASSLFGYSTEAFF
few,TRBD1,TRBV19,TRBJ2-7,TGTGCCAGTAGTACCCACTCAGGGGGCCGATACGAGCAGTACTTC,CASSTHSGGRYEQYF
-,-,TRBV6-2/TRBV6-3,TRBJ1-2,TGTGCCAGCAGCCCGACCGCCCGTGGCTACACCTTC,CASSPTARGYTF
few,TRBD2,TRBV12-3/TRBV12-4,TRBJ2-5,TGTGCCAGCAGTACGACTAGCCGGGAGACCCAGTACTTC,CASSTTSRETQYF
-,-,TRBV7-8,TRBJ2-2,TGTGCCAGCAGGCCGCCCGCGATCACCGGGGAGCTGTTTTTT,CASRPPAITGELFF
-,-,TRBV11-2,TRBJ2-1,TGTGCCAGCAGCACCCCGACTAGGGCACTTAACAATGAGCAGTTCTTC,CASSTPTRALNNEQFF
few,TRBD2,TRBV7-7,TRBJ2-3,TGTGCTAGCAGCTTAGCGTACGGAGCGGGGGATACGCAGTATTTT,CASSLAYGAGDTQYF
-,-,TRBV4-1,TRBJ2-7,TGCGCCAGCAGCCTCGGTCCGGAGGGAACCTACGAGCAGTACTTC,CASSLGPEGTYEQYF
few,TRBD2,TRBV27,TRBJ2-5,TGTGCCAGCTCTACTAGCGGGGGGGCCGCCCAGTACTTC,CASSTSGGAAQYF
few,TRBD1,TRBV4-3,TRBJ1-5,TGCGCCAGCAGCCAAGCCCTGACAGACAGGGGGCCCCAGCCCCAGCATTTT,CASSQALTDRGPQPQHF
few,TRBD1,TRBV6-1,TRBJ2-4,TGTGCCTGCACTAGACAGGGAACGGCCAAAAACATTCAGTACTTC,CACTRQGTAKNIQYF
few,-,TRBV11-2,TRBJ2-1,TGTGCCAGCAGCGCAGTCCAGGGACTCGTAAATGAGCAGTTCTTC,CASSAVQGLVNEQFF
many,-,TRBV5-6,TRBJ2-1,TGTGCCAGCAGCTTCGGAGACCTATTAAATGAGCAGTTCTTC,CASSFGDLLNEQFF
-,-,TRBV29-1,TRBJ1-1,TGCAGCGTTGGGATGGGGGACACTGAAGCTTTCTTT,CSVGMGDTEAFF
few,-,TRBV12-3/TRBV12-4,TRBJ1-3,TGTGCCAGCAGTTTTGGGGGCGCGGGAGGAAACACCATATATTTT,CASSFGGAGGNTIYF
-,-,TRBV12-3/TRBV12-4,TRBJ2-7,TGTGCCAGCAGTTCCCTTGGGGTCCACGAGCAGTACTTC,CASSSLGVHEQYF
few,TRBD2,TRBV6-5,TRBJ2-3,TGTGCCAGCAGTTACTCTGGGGGGGTGAACACAGATACGCAGTATTTT,CASSYSGGVNTDTQYF
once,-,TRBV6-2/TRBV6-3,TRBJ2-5,TGTGCCAGTAGCGGCCCTATGGAGACCCAGTACTTC,CASSGPMETQYF
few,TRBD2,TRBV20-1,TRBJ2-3,TGCAGTGCAGGACTAGCGGGAGGGCCAGGTAGAGATACGCAGTATTTT,CSAGLAGGPGRDTQYF
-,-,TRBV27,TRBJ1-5,TGTGCCAGCAGTTTAACGAGGGGCAATCAGCCCCAGCATTTT,CASSLTRGNQPQHF
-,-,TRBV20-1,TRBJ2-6,TGCAGTGCTAGTTTCCTACCACCGGCCAACGTCCTGACTTTC,CSASFLPPANVLTF
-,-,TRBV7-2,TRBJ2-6,TGTGCCTCGGGCTTTGGGGCCAACGTCCTGACTTTC,CASGFGANVLTF